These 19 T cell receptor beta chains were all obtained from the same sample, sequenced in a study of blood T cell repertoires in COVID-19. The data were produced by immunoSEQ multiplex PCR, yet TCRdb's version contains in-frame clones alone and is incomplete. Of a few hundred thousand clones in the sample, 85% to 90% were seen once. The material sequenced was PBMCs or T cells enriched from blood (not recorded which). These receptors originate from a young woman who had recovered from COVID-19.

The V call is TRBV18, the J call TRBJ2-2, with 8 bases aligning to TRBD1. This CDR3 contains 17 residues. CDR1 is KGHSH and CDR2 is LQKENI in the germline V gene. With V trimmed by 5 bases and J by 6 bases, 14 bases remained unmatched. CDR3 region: CASSAPRDRPISGELFF. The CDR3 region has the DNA TGTGCCAGCTCAGCCCCCCGGGACAGGCCCATATCCGGGGAGCTGTTTTTT.

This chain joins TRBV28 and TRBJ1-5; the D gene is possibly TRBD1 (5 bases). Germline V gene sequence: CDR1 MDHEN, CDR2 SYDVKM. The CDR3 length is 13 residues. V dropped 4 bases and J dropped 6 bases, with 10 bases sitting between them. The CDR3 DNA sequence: TGTGCCAGCAGTTACGACAGTCCTCAGCCCCAGCATTTT. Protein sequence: CASSYDSPQPQHF. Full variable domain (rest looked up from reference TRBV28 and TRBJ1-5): DVKVTQSSRYLVKRTGEKVFLECVQDMDHENMFWYRQDPGLGLRLIYFSYDVKMKEKGDIPEGYSVSREKKERFSLILESASTNQTSMYLCASSYDSPQPQHFGDGTRLSIL.

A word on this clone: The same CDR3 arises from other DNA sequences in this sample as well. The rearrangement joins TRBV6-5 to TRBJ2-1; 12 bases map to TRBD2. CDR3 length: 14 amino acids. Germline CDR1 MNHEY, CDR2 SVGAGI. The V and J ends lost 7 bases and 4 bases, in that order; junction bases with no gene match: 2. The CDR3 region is CASTGLAGYNEQFF. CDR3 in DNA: TGTGCCAGCACGGGACTAGCGGGTTACAATGAGCAGTTCTTC.

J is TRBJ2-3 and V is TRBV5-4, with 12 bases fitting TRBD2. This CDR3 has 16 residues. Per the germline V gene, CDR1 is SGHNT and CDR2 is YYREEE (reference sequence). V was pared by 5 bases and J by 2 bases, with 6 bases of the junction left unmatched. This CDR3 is CASSPGLAGTTDTQYF. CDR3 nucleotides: TGTGCCAGCAGTCCGGGACTAGCGGGTACCACAGATACGCAGTATTTT.

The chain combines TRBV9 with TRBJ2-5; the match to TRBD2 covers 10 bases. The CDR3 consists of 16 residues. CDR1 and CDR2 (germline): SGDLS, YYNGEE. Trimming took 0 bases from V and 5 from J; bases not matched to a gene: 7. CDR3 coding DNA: TGTGCCAGCAGCGTAGGGGCTAGCGGGGGTTGGGAGACCCAGTACTTC. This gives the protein CASSVGASGGWETQYF.

CDR3 DNA: TGTGCCAGCAGCCAACCTGGGACTAGCTACGAGCAGTACTTC. This translates into CASSQPGTSYEQYF. V is TRBV3-1 (or the pseudogene TRBV3-2) and J is TRBJ2-7, with 8 bases fitting TRBD2. Looked up from germline, CDR1 is LGHDT and CDR2 is YNNKEL (reference sequence). This CDR3 contains 14 residues. V was pared by 2 bases and J by 3 bases, with 3 bases of the junction left unmatched.

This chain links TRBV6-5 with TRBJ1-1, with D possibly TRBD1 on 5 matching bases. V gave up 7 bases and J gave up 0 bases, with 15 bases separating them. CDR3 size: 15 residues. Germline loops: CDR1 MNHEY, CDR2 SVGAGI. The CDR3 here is CASNRGAAMNTEAFF. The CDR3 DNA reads TGTGCCAGCAATCGTGGGGCAGCGATGAACACTGAAGCTTTCTTT.

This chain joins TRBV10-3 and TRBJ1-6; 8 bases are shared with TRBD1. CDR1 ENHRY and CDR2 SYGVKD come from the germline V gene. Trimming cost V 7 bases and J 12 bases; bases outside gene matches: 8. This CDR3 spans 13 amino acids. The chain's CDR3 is CAITSDREGPLHF. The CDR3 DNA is TGTGCCATCACCTCGGACAGGGAAGGACCCCTCCACTTT.

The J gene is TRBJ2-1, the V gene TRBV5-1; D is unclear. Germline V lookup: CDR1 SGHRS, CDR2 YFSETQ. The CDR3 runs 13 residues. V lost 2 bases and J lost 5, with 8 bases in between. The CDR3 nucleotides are TGCGCCAGCAGCTTCAATAGTAACAATGAGCAGTTCTTC. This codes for CASSFNSNNEQFF.

This CDR3 reads CASSSVANYGYTF. The CDR3 DNA reads as TGTGCCAGCAGCTCCGTAGCTAACTATGGCTACACCTTC. The gene calls are TRBV5-4 and TRBJ1-2, with D unresolved. This CDR3 contains 13 residues. V dropped 3 bases and J dropped 0 bases, with 6 bases sitting between them. Germline assignment: CDR1 SGHNT and CDR2 YYREEE (reference sequence).

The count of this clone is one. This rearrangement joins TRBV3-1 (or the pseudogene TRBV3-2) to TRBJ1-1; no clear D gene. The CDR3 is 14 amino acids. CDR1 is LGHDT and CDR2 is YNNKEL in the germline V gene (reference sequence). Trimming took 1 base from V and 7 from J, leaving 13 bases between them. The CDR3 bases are TGTGCCAGCAGCCAAGGAGAAATTTGGAGTGAAGCTTTCTTT. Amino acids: CASSQGEIWSEAFF.

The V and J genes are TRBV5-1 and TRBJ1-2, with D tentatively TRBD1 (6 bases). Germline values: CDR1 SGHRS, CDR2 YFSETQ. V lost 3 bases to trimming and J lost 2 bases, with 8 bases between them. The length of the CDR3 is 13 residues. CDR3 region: CASSYRVNYGYTF. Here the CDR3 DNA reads TGCGCCAGCAGCTACAGGGTGAACTATGGCTACACCTTC.

The CDR3 nucleotides are TGCGCCAGCAGCCATAATGACAGGGGGATCGATCAGCCCCAGCATTTT. It yields the protein CASSHNDRGIDQPQHF. V is TRBV4-1 and J is TRBJ1-5; 9 positions match TRBD1. Germline CDR1 and CDR2: MGHRA and YSYEKL. V shed 3 bases, J shed 5 bases, and the junction held 8 bases outside the gene matches. The CDR3 length is 16 residues.

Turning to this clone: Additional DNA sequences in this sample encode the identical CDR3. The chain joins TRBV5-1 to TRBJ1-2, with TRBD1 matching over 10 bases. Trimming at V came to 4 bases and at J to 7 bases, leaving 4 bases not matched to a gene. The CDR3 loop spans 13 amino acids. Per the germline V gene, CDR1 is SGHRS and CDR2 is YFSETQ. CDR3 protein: CASSEGTGVGYTF. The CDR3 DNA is TGCGCCAGCAGCGAGGGGACAGGGGTTGGCTACACCTTC.

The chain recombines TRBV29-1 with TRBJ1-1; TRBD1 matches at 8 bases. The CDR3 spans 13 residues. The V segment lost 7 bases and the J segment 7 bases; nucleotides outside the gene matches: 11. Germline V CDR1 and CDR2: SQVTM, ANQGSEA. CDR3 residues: CSASPGGTLEAFF. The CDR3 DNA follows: TGCAGCGCCTCACCAGGGGGCACACTTGAAGCTTTCTTT.

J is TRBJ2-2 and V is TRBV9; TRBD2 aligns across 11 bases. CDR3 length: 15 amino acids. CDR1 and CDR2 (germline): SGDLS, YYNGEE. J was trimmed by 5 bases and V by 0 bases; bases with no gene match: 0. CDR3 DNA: TGTGCCAGCAGCGTAGTAGCGGGGGGGACCGGGGAGCTGTTTTTT. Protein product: CASSVVAGGTGELFF.

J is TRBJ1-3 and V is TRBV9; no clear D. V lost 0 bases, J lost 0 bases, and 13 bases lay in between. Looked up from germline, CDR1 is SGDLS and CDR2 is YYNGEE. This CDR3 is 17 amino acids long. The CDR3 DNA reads TGTGCCAGCAGCGTAGTAGGCTCTAGGAGCTCTGGAAACACCATATATTTT. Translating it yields CASSVVGSRSSGNTIYF.

The CDR3 DNA follows: TGTGCCAGCAGTTTTTCAGGGTTGAACACTGAAGCTTTCTTT. Amino acids: CASSFSGLNTEAFF. The chain combines TRBV2 with TRBJ1-1; possible D gene TRBD1, 5 bases. CDR3 length equals 14 residues. V lost 5 bases and J 0 bases, leaving 10 bases between the germline ends. CDR1 and CDR2 (germline): SNHLY, FYNNEI.

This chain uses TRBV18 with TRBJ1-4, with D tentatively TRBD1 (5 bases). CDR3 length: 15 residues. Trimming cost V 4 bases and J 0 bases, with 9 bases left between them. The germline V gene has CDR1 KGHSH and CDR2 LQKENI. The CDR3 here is CASSRTGATNEKLFF. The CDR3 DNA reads TGTGCCAGCTCACGTACAGGTGCAACTAATGAAAAACTGTTTTTT.